The T cell receptor (beta chain) under discussion was sequenced for a study of CD8+ T cells in alopecia areata. About the study: Among treated patients, severity was scored by affected scalp area percentage.

Extracted from the samples, RNA was reverse transcribed into cDNA to serve as the sequencing template. Sequenced by immunoSEQ multiplex PCR; TCRdb stores in-frame clones only, minus some. Among roughly 110,000 clones listed, roughly three fifths were seen once. The germline gives CDR1 SEHNR, CDR2 FQNEAQ (reference sequence). The V end was cut by 3 bases, the J end by 6 bases, with 24 bases between. The CDR3 totals 17 residues. As for treatment: oral pan-JAK inhibitor, 5-10 mg twice daily. Alopecia areata patients had lesional scalp punch biopsies and peripheral blood taken from them. Cell sorting on a FACSAria was used to separate CD4+ and CD8+ T cells from the PBMCs.

The V and J genes are TRBV7-9 and TRBJ2-7; D not certain. The receptor comes from a human donor with alopecia areata. Sequencing used CD8+ T cells sorted from blood, obtained at week 24, from a patient treated with tofacitinib. The CDR3 nucleotides are TGTGCCAGCAGCTTTAGTGCCAAGGGCTCCCGCTTAGGCGAGCAGTACTTC. Translation: CASSFSAKGSRLGEQYF.